Listed here are 10 T cell receptor beta chains from one sample, sequenced in a study of regulatory T cells in long-lasting Graves disease. Regarding time point: persistent/refractory GD, antithyroid drugs over 5 years with positive TRAb. PBMCs provided the RNA from which the TCR library was made. Construction of TCR beta libraries relied on iRepertoire HTBI primers and on Arm-PCR targeting CDR3 regions. TCRdb independently ran MiXCR on the multiplex PCR reads; one entry per CDR3 protein. The repertoire holds roughly 400,000 distinct CDR3 sequences, under 25% seen once, with approximately 14% in the top ten. The sample here was peripheral blood mononuclear cells (PBMCs), taken when the disease was refractory, from a patient treated with antithyroid drugs. These receptors all come from a female donor with Graves disease.

This clonotype was detected many times. The V call is TRBV6-5, the J call TRBJ1-4; D gene unclear. Trimming removed 4 bases at V and 8 bases at J, with 11 bases between. This CDR3 comprises 13 residues. Germline V lookup: CDR1 MNHEY, CDR2 SVGAGI. CDR3: CASSSRESEKLFF. Written as DNA, the CDR3 is TGTGCCAGCAGTTCTCGGGAGTCCGAAAAACTGTTTTTT.

This clonotype was counted ten times or more. This chain connects TRBV15 to TRBJ2-5, with 8 bases identical to TRBD2. Losses at the gene ends were 3 bases for V and 4 bases for J; bases not matched to a gene: 4. This CDR3 has 14 amino acids. The germline gives CDR1 LNHNV, CDR2 YYDKDF (reference sequence). CDR3 in amino acids: CATSSGGAGETQYF. The CDR3 DNA is TGTGCCACCAGCAGCGGGGGGGCAGGAGAGACCCAGTACTTC.

On this clonotype itself: A much larger clone is a single base away; this may be a read error. The V and J genes are TRBV20-1 and TRBJ2-5, with 10 bases identical to TRBD2. V lost 0 bases, J lost 5 bases, and 6 bases stayed unmatched. CDR1 is DFQATT and CDR2 is SNEGSKA in the germline V gene (reference sequence). The CDR3 length is 15 residues. The CDR3 DNA reads as TGCAGTGCTAGAGACGGAGCGGGAGGGAGGGAGACCCAGTACTTC. This translates into CSARDGAGGRETQYF.

The rearrangement uses TRBV29-1 and TRBJ2-7; tentative D call: TRBD1 (6 bases). Trimming took off 4 bases at V and 2 bases at J, with 15 bases between the two ends. Germline-derived CDR1 and CDR2 are SQVTM and ANQGSEA. The CDR3 is 14 residues long. The CDR3 protein is CSVGSEGDPYEQYF. The CDR3 DNA sequence: TGCAGCGTTGGGTCCGAGGGGGACCCCTACGAGCAGTACTTC.

A few counts support this clonotype. The rearrangement uses TRBV11-2 and TRBJ2-1, with TRBD2 identical over 8 bases. Trimming took 1 base from V and 6 from J; bases not matched to a gene: 5. This CDR3 spans 15 amino acids. CDR1 SGHAT and CDR2 FQNNGV come from the germline V gene. The CDR3 nucleotides read TGTGCCAGCAGCTTAGGGGGCGGGAGGACCAATGAGCAGTTCTTC. It encodes CASSLGGGRTNEQFF.

This clonotype came up many times. The chain joins TRBV28 to TRBJ1-4; tentative D call: TRBD1 (6 bases). Germline lookup yields CDR1 MDHEN and CDR2 SYDVKM. The CDR3 has 14 residues. V was shortened by 7 bases and J by 8 bases, with 17 bases between the two germline ends. The CDR3 loop reads CASNLPGHGEKLFF. CDR3 sequence (DNA): TGTGCCAGCAACCTACCGGGACACGGGGAAAAACTGTTTTTT.

This clonotype occurred many times. The V call is TRBV28, the J call TRBJ1-2; TRBD1 aligns across 7 bases. CDR3 size: 12 residues. CDR1 and CDR2 (germline): MDHEN, SYDVKM. The J segment lost 4 bases and the V segment lost 10 bases, leaving 6 bases of the junction unmatched. The DNA for the CDR3 is TGTGCCACCAAGACAGGGACCTATGGCTACACCTTC. Translating it yields CATKTGTYGYTF.

This clonotype was recorded many times. The CDR3 bases are TGTGCCAGCGGGAGAAGCGGGAGAGAGACCCAGTACTTC. Protein: CASGRSGRETQYF. The chain is built from TRBV6-2 or TRBV6-3 and TRBJ2-5; 8 bases fit TRBD2. CDR1 MNHEY and CDR2 SVGEGT come from the germline V gene. The junction had 6 bases not matched to a gene; V was cut back by 8 bases and J by 4 bases. The CDR3 spans 13 residues.

This clonotype has more than one count but fewer than ten. The V gene is TRBV9, the J gene TRBJ2-7, with 10 bases fitting TRBD2. This CDR3 is 16 amino acids long. J gave up 7 bases and V 2 bases, and 12 bases lay outside the gene matches. From germline, CDR1 is SGDLS and CDR2 YYNGEE. CDR3 in DNA: TGTGCCAGCAGCGTCCCAGAACTAGCGGGACTGGGAGAGCAGTACTTC. Its translation: CASSVPELAGLGEQYF.

This clonotype was found many times. The V and J genes are TRBV27 and TRBJ1-2; a possible D gene is TRBD1 (5 bases). The CDR3 has 13 residues. Germline V gene lookup returns CDR1 MNHEY and CDR2 SMNVEV (reference sequence). With 2 bases removed from V and 6 bases from J, the gap between germline ends came to 10 bases. CDR3 coding DNA: TGTGCCAGCAGTTTACAGGGAGGAGATGGCTACACCTTC. Translated, it gives CASSLQGGDGYTF.